These T cell receptor beta chains were read from a single sample in a study of beta chain features in type 1 diabetes. Assay: immunoSEQ multiplex PCR; the TCRdb copy retains only in-frame clones and omits some. The top ten hold approximately 7% of the sample, which has roughly 300,000 clones, roughly 15% seen once. Sequenced material: central memory CD4+ T cells from blood. The receptors originated from a young man in good health. CDR3s include the opening cysteine and the closing phenylalanine or tryptophan. Clone size is given for some rows only: seen once, a few or many times, or a class if the clone is expanded.

>NA|TRBV6-1|TRBJ1-2
CASSEVGQGPYGYTF
>few|TRBV6-5|TRBJ1-1
CAGVTGTPLNTEAFF
>few|TRBV10-3|TRBJ1-6
CAISEAGRSPLHF
>NA|TRBV5-6|TRBJ2-7
CASSRQSYEQYF
>NA|TRBV28|TRBJ1-1
CASSLFGMLRRNTEAFF
>once|TRBV11-3|TRBJ2-5
CASSLAAATETQYF
>few|TRBV29-1|TRBJ1-1
CSSVGASYTEAFF
>few|TRBV19|TRBJ1-2
CASSIQTNYGYTF
>NA|TRBV7-9|TRBJ2-5
CASSLTSSVLETQYF
>few|TRBV7-8|TRBJ2-7
CASSLSTGAGEQYF
>NA|TRBV10-2|TRBJ2-1
CASSEWRTDSYNEQFF
>NA|TRBV7-8|TRBJ1-4
CASSIRQGDEKLFF
>NA|TRBV6-5|TRBJ1-5
CASSPDRVPNQPQHF
>NA|TRBV7-2|TRBJ2-7
CASSLEGTASYEQYF
>NA|TRBV18|TRBJ2-3
CASSPSQTDTQYF
>few|TRBV30|TRBJ2-5
CALTGKETQYF
>NA|TRBV5-8|TRBJ2-1
CASPGGFWNEQFF
>NA|TRBV6-6|TRBJ1-3
CASSSTLNTIYF
>NA|TRBV5-4|TRBJ1-1
CASSPGLGNTEAFF
>NA|TRBV7-7|TRBJ2-1
CASSPVLLEQFF
>NA|TRBV5-4|TRBJ2-5
CASSLTGIETQYF
>few|TRBV2|TRBJ1-1
CASSGAVRGTEAFF
>NA|TRBV4-3|TRBJ1-4
CASSQEISRRRGEKLFF
>many|TRBV11-3|TRBJ2-1
CASSPGLAYDYNEQFF
>few|TRBV30|TRBJ1-2
CAWSFLLSNGYTF
>NA|TRBV5-5|TRBJ2-5
CASSLAQSQETQYF
>NA|TRBV5-4|TRBJ2-1
CASSSRTPSGAYNEQFF
>NA|TRBV27|NA
CASSLLWGPYEQYF
>few|TRBV6-5|TRBJ1-5
CASSDRVGQPQHF
>NA|TRBV5-4|TRBJ2-1
CASSKDRGAYNEQFF
>NA|TRBV2|TRBJ1-1
CASDRGRNTEAFF
>NA|TRBV4-1|TRBJ2-3
CASSQEGGGATDTQYF
>few|TRBV7-2|TRBJ2-3
CASSLEGVTATQYF
>few|TRBV7-3|TRBJ2-5
CASSLGTRTETQYF
>NA|TRBV5-4|TRBJ2-1
CASRGGYSYNEQFF
>few|TRBV27|TRBJ1-4
CASRSGDRDRKLFF
>many|TRBV2|TRBJ2-3
CASKLAGTDTQYF
>few|TRBV25-1|TRBJ2-1
CASSPLRSSYNEQFF
>NA|TRBV10-3|TRBJ1-2
CAISDRDDGYTF
>NA|TRBV5-4|TRBJ2-7
CASSLFMTGAYEQYF
>NA|TRBV7-9|TRBJ1-5
CASSLGQGNQPQHF
>NA|TRBV5-4|TRBJ2-5
CASSPDNSEKTQYF
>NA|TRBV7-2|TRBJ2-7
CASSSGAYEQYF
>NA|TRBV7-2|TRBJ1-2
CASSPRTGENYGYTF
>NA|TRBV19|TRBJ2-3
CASSRAGGILDTQYF
>many|TRBV5-4|TRBJ1-6
CATNHRDNSPLHF
>NA|TRBV15|TRBJ1-2
CATSSTGSNYGYTF
>few|TRBV7-3|TRBJ2-1
CASSLGQQALFF
>NA|TRBV27|TRBJ2-6
CANIFSSIGALAGANVLTF
>few|TRBV19|TRBJ1-5
CASSIGDSAAEPQHF
>few|TRBV6-1|TRBJ1-1
CASTVEYRNTEAFF
>NA|TRBV5-1|TRBJ2-7
CASSGQRGYEQYF
>few|TRBV7-2|TRBJ1-5
CASSLWGTANQPQHF